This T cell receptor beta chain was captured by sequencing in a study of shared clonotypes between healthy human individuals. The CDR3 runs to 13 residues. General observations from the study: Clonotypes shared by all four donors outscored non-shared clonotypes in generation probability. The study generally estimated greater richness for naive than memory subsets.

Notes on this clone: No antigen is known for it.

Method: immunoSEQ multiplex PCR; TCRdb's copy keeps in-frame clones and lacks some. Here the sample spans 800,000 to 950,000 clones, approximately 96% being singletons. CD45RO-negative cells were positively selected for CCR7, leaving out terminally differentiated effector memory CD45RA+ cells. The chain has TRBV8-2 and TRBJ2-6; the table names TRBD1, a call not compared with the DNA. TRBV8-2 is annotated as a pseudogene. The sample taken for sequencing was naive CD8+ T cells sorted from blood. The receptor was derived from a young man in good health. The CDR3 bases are TGTGGCAATAGACAAAGTCGGGCCAACGTCCTGACTTTC. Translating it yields CGNRQSRANVLTF.